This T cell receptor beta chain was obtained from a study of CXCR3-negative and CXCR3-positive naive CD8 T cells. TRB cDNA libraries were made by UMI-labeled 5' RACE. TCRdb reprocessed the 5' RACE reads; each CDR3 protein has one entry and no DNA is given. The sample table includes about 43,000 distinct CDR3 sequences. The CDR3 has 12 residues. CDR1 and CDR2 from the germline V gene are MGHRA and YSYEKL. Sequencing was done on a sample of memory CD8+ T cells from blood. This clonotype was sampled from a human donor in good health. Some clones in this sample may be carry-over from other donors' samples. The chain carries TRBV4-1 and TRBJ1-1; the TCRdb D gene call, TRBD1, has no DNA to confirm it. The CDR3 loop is CASSPETGEAFF.